Listed here are 11 T cell receptor beta chains from one sample, sequenced in a study of blood T cell repertoires in COVID-19. Here immunoSEQ multiplex PCR was the method, and the copy in TCRdb shows in-frame clones only, minus some. The sample shows 100,000 to 150,000 clones, 70% to 90% of them seen only once. Sequencing input: peripheral blood. These receptors were taken from a woman in her fifties or sixties with acute or convalescent COVID-19.

This sequence joins TRBV3-1 (or the pseudogene TRBV3-2) and TRBJ1-1; D perhaps matches TRBD1 (5 bases). V was pared by 0 bases and J by 7 bases, with 15 bases between. Germline CDR1 reads LGHDT; CDR2 reads YNNKEL (reference sequence). The CDR3 consists of 15 residues. The DNA of the CDR3 is TGTGCCAGCAGCCAAGATTCGGGGGGGGTGAGTGAAGCTTTCTTT. Amino acids: CASSQDSGGVSEAFF.

The J gene is TRBJ1-3, the V gene TRBV7-8; D not resolved. CDR1 is SGHVS, CDR2 FQNEAQ, per germline. CDR3 length: 14 residues. V shed 4 bases and J shed 8 bases, with 15 bases lying between them. The CDR3 DNA is TGTGCCAGCAGCTCCCAGCCCCGGGGAGACACCATATATTTT. Residues: CASSSQPRGDTIYF.

This chain uses TRBV28 with TRBJ1-6; the D is unclear. Germline CDR1 MDHEN, CDR2 SYDVKM. The CDR3 is made up of 12 amino acids. The V gene lost 2 bases and the J gene lost 10 bases, with 6 bases spanning the gap. CDR3 sequence (DNA): TGTGCCAGCAGTTTAAAGCCGTCACCCCTCCACTTT. Translating gives CASSLKPSPLHF. Variable domain in full (rest from reference TRBV28 and TRBJ1-6): DVKVTQSSRYLVKRTGEKVFLECVQDMDHENMFWYRQDPGLGLRLIYFSYDVKMKEKGDIPEGYSVSREKKERFSLILESASTNQTSMYLCASSLKPSPLHFGNGTRLTVT.

The chain recombines TRBV2 with TRBJ1-1; D not certain. The V and J ends lost 8 bases and 0 bases respectively, with 10 bases between them. Germline CDR1 reads SNHLY; CDR2 reads FYNNEI. CDR3 length: 13 residues. The CDR3 bases are TGTGCCAGCGGGCGTAGTTTGAACACTGAAGCTTTCTTT. This translates into CASGRSLNTEAFF.

This clone was counted only a few times. J is TRBJ1-2 and V is TRBV27; D is undetermined. Germline V CDR1 and CDR2: MNHEY, SMNVEV (reference sequence). CDR3 size: 18 residues. V dropped 5 bases and J dropped 5 bases, with 27 bases sitting between them. The CDR3 protein is CASSHFEPWTPRRYGYTF. DNA of the CDR3: TGTGCCAGCAGTCATTTTGAGCCCTGGACCCCCAGGAGGTATGGCTACACCTTC.

The genes are TRBV7-9 and TRBJ2-1, with 10 bases that match TRBD2. Germline V gene data show CDR1 as SEHNR and CDR2 as FQNEAQ (reference sequence). This CDR3 contains 13 residues. V lost 4 bases and J lost 8; bases outside the gene matches: 2. As DNA, the CDR3 is TGTGCCAGCAGCTCTAGCGGGAGTTATGAGCAGTTCTTC. Translated: CASSSSGSYEQFF.

The chain joins TRBV10-3 to TRBJ2-7, with TRBD1 matching over 11 bases. Trimming took 8 bases from V and 5 from J; bases not matched to a gene: 5. This CDR3 has 13 residues. Germline V gene data show CDR1 as ENHRY and CDR2 as SYGVKD. The CDR3 reads CAIGGQGANEQYF. DNA of the CDR3: TGTGCCATCGGAGGACAGGGGGCCAACGAGCAGTACTTC.

The chain links TRBV19 to TRBJ1-1, with D possibly matching TRBD1 (5 bases). V dropped 4 bases and J dropped 5 bases, with 8 bases sitting between them. The CDR3 length is 12 residues. Germline V gene lookup returns CDR1 LNHDA and CDR2 SQIVND (reference sequence). The CDR3 DNA sequence: TGTGCCAGTAGTACTCGACAGACTGAAGCTTTCTTT. This sequence encodes CASSTRQTEAFF.

The chain uses TRBV5-4 and TRBJ1-2; possibly TRBD1 for D (6 bases). The germline gives CDR1 SGHNT, CDR2 YYREEE (reference sequence). CDR3 length: 15 amino acids. V shed 0 bases and J shed 4 bases, with 13 bases lying between them. DNA for the CDR3: TGTGCCAGCAGCTTGGGGGCAGGGGAGATCTATGGCTACACCTTC. This codes for CASSLGAGEIYGYTF. Looking up the rest from reference TRBV5-4 and TRBJ1-2 gives the full variable domain: ETGVTQSPTHLIKTRGQQVTLRCSSQSGHNTVSWYQQALGQGPQFIFQYYREEENGRGNFPPRFSGLQFPNYSSELNVNALELDDSALYLCASSLGAGEIYGYTFGSGTRLTVV.

This clone has a handful of counts. The chain is built from TRBV29-1 and TRBJ2-3; 9 nucleotides match TRBD1. CDR3 length: 12 amino acids. Germline V gives CDR1 SQVTM, CDR2 ANQGSEA. With V trimmed by 6 bases and J by 6 bases, 4 bases remained unmatched. CDR3 amino acids: CSVDGQGDTQYF. CDR3 coding DNA: TGCAGCGTCGATGGACAGGGGGATACGCAGTATTTT.

This clone was counted once. The V and J genes are TRBV10-3 and TRBJ1-5, with 9 nucleotides matching TRBD1. This CDR3 is 15 amino acids long. The V gene end was trimmed by 7 bases and the J gene end by 7 bases; junction bases not matched to a gene: 11. Germline lookup yields CDR1 ENHRY and CDR2 SYGVKD. CDR3 sequence (DNA): TGTGCCATCAAGCGAGAAGGACAGGGGCAACAGCCCCAGCATTTT. Encoded protein: CAIKREGQGQQPQHF.